The source of this TCR beta chain is a study of blood T cell repertoires in COVID-19. Across the study: Sites across the United States, Italy and Spain contributed samples from acute and convalescent COVID-19.

In the source study's methods: Estimation of nucleated cell counts relied on the amplification of reference gene primers. Sequencing was performed with immunoSEQ multiplex PCR; in TCRdb, only in-frame clones are kept and a portion is missing. For V, J and clone size, that table is used; D and trimming come from the DNA. The data hold 85,000 to 120,000 clones, with over 70% observed a single time. The source is a human donor with acute or convalescent COVID-19. The donor label of this sample is uncertain. The specimen sequenced was peripheral blood.

CDR3 in amino acids: CASSTAGFQETQYF. The CDR3 DNA is TGCGCCAGCAGCACGGCGGGGTTTCAAGAGACCCAGTACTTC. The chain recombines TRBV5-1 with TRBJ2-5, with TRBD2 as a possible D gene (6 bases). The V gene's germline CDR1 is SGHRS and CDR2 YFSETQ. The CDR3 is 14 amino acids. Trimming removed 4 bases from V and 2 bases from J, with 12 bases in between. Based on the CDR3 plus reference TRBV5-1 and TRBJ2-5, the full variable domain is KAGVTQTPRYLIKTRGQQVTLSCSPISGHRSVSWYQQTPGQGLQFLFEYFSETQRNKGNFPGRFSGRQFSNSRSEMNVSTLELGDSALYLCASSTAGFQETQYFGPGTRLLVL.